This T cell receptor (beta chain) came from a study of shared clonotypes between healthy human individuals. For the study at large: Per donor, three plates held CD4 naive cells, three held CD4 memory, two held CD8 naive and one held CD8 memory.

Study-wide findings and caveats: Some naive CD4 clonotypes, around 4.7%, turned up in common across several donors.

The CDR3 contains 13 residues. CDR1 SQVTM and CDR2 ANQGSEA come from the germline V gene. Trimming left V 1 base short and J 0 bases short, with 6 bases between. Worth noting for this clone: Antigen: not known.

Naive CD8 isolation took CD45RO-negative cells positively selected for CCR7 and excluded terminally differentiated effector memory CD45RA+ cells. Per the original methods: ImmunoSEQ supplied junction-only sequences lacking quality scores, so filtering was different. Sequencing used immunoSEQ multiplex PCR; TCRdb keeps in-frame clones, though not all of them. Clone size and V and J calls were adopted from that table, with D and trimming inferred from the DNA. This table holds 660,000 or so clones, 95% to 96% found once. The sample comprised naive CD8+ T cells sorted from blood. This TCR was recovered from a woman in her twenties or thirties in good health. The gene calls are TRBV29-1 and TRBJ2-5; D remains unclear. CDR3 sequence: CSVEVRNQETQYF. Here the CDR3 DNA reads TGCAGCGTTGAAGTGCGGAACCAAGAGACCCAGTACTTC. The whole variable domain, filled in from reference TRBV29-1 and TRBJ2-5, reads SAVISQKPSRDICQRGTSLTIQCQVDSQVTMMFWYRQQPGQSLTLIATANQGSEATYESGFVIDKFPISRPNLTFSTLTVSNMSPEDSSIYLCSVEVRNQETQYFGPGTRLLVL.